The 12 T cell receptor beta chains reported below all come from one sample, sequenced in a study of T-cell reconstitution after alpha-beta-depleted transplantation in children. Preparation of the TCRbeta library was carried out with unique molecular identifiers. One entry per CDR3 protein results from TCRdb running MiXCR on the PCR reads. Of about 540,000 distinct CDR3 sequences listed, approximately 20% were seen once; the top ten hold less than 4%. Sequencing used PBMCs from the stem cell graft donor, obtained from the stem cell graft. These TCRs come from a human donor who donated a stem cell graft to a child with acute lymphoblastic leukemia.

This chain links TRBV15 with TRBJ2-1, with TRBD2 matching over 10 bases. CDR3 length: 17 amino acids. Trimming took 1 base from V and 6 from J; bases not matched to a gene: 9. The V gene's germline CDR1 is LNHNV and CDR2 YYDKDF (reference sequence). The CDR3 sequence is CATSRVGAGGPINEQFF. DNA of the CDR3: TGTGCCACCAGCAGAGTCGGAGCGGGAGGGCCGATCAATGAGCAGTTCTTC.

The chain links TRBV25-1 to TRBJ2-6; a possible D gene is TRBD2 (6 bases). Trimming stripped 0 bases from V and 7 bases from J, with 16 bases between. Germline V gene data show CDR1 as MGHDK and CDR2 as SYGVNS. The CDR3 spans 17 residues. The CDR3 region is CASSEYGVGGFANVLTF. The CDR3 nucleotides are TGTGCCAGCAGTGAATATGGGGTCGGGGGATTCGCCAACGTCCTGACTTTC. The full variable domain, rest sourced from reference TRBV25-1 and TRBJ2-6, is EADIYQTPRYLVIGTGKKITLECSQTMGHDKMYWYQQDPGMELHLIHYSYGVNSTEKGDLSSESTVSRIRTEHFPLTLESARPSHTSQYLCASSEYGVGGFANVLTFGAGSRLTVL.

The chain joins TRBV18 to TRBJ1-2; 9 bases line up with TRBD1. Per the germline V gene, CDR1 is KGHSH and CDR2 is LQKENI. CDR3 length: 15 residues. The V and J ends lost 3 bases and 3 bases, in that order; junction bases with no gene match: 5. The CDR3 coding sequence is TGTGCCAGCTCACCGAAGGACAGGGGCGACTATGGCTACACCTTC. Translated, it gives CASSPKDRGDYGYTF.

This clonotype was picked up a small number of times. The chain joins TRBV27 to TRBJ1-1; no firm D call. The V gene lost 1 base and the J gene lost 1 base, with 10 bases spanning the gap. The CDR3 consists of 15 residues. The germline V gene has CDR1 MNHEY and CDR2 SMNVEV (reference sequence). The CDR3 loop reads CASSLLGGRNTEAFF. CDR3 bases: TGTGCCAGCAGTTTATTGGGCGGGAGGAACACTGAAGCTTTCTTT.

There are a few counts of this clonotype. The chain recombines TRBV20-1 with TRBJ1-5, with TRBD1 identical over 10 bases. The germline V gene has CDR1 DFQATT and CDR2 SNEGSKA (reference sequence). The ends lost 0 bases at V and 9 bases at J; junction bases unmatched: 11. This CDR3 is 16 amino acids long. CDR3 nucleotides: TGCAGTGCTAGAGATTATCACCGGGACAGGGGTATGCCCCAGCATTTT. Translating it yields CSARDYHRDRGMPQHF.

V and J are TRBV7-9 and TRBJ2-5, with TRBD2 matching over 11 bases. Germline assignment: CDR1 SEHNR and CDR2 FQNEAQ (reference sequence). The V and J ends lost 5 bases and 5 bases, in that order; junction bases with no gene match: 10. CDR3 length equals 16 residues. The CDR3 loop reads CASSLHLAGGSETQYF. The CDR3, as DNA: TGTGCCAGCAGCCTACACCTAGCGGGAGGTTCCGAGACCCAGTACTTC.

With regard to this clonotype: A junction end diverges from the germline sequence, so it may reflect a read error. This chain joins TRBV10-1 and TRBJ1-2; D gene unclear. Germline V lookup: CDR1 WNHNN, CDR2 SYGVQD (reference sequence). CDR3 length: 13 residues. CDR3 loop: CASSESPNYGYTF. CDR3 coding DNA: TGCGCCAGCAGTGAGTCTCCTAATTATGGCTACACCTTC.

The chain couples TRBV20-1 to TRBJ2-1, with D tentatively TRBD1 or TRBD2 (5 bases each). CDR1 and CDR2 (germline): DFQATT, SNEGSKA (reference sequence). V was pared by 1 base and J by 9 bases, with 10 bases between. The CDR3 consists of 12 residues. The chain's CDR3 is CSARGQGPEQFF. CDR3 bases: TGCAGTGCTAGAGGTCAGGGACCTGAGCAGTTCTTC.

The V gene is TRBV6-2 or TRBV6-3, the J gene TRBJ2-3, with 10 bases aligning to TRBD2. The V segment lost 8 bases and the J segment 1 base; nucleotides outside the gene matches: 6. Germline lookup yields CDR1 MNHEY and CDR2 SVGEGT. This CDR3 comprises 15 residues. This CDR3 is CASCSGRDGTDTQYF. Written as DNA, the CDR3 is TGTGCCAGCTGCAGCGGGAGGGATGGCACAGATACGCAGTATTTT.

V gene TRBV7-3 combines with J gene TRBJ1-1; TRBD1 matches at 8 bases. The germline gives CDR1 SGHTA, CDR2 FQGTGA. The V and J ends lost 5 bases and 3 bases, in that order; junction bases with no gene match: 11. The CDR3 extends over 16 amino acids. The CDR3 is CASSGTGGFPYTEAFF. The CDR3 coding sequence is TGTGCCAGCAGCGGCACAGGGGGTTTTCCGTACACTGAAGCTTTCTTT. Together with reference TRBV7-3 and TRBJ1-1, the CDR3 gives the full variable domain: GAGVSQTPSNKVTEKGKYVELRCDPISGHTALYWYRQSLGQGPEFLIYFQGTGAADDSGLPNDRFFAVRPEGSVSTLKIQRTERGDSAVYLCASSGTGGFPYTEAFFGQGTRLTVV.

This clonotype has just a few counts. The rearrangement joins TRBV5-1 to TRBJ2-2; 8 bases agree with TRBD2. CDR1 and CDR2 from the germline V gene are SGHRS and YFSETQ. The ends lost 4 bases at V and 6 bases at J; junction bases unmatched: 14. This CDR3 has 17 residues. The CDR3 is CASSAPPGLGLAGELFF. The CDR3, as DNA: TGCGCCAGCAGCGCCCCCCCGGGACTAGGGCTCGCCGGGGAGCTGTTTTTT. The full variable domain, in which reference TRBV5-1 and TRBJ2-2 provide the parts outside the CDR3, is KAGVTQTPRYLIKTRGQQVTLSCSPISGHRSVSWYQQTPGQGLQFLFEYFSETQRNKGNFPGRFSGRQFSNSRSEMNVSTLELGDSALYLCASSAPPGLGLAGELFFGEGSRLTVL.

This clonotype was counted only a few times. The J gene is TRBJ2-6, the V gene TRBV20-1, with 10 bases lining up with TRBD1. This CDR3 has 17 residues. Germline CDR1 and CDR2: DFQATT and SNEGSKA (reference sequence). The trim removed 5 bases at V and 1 base at J, leaving 8 bases unmatched. This CDR3 reads CSAPRDRGGSGANVLTF. The CDR3, as DNA: TGCAGTGCTCCCAGGGACAGGGGTGGATCTGGGGCCAACGTCCTGACTTTC.